A single sample gave rise to the 30 T cell receptor beta chains below, sequenced in a study of shared clonotypes between healthy human individuals. Clones were read by immunoSEQ multiplex PCR, and TCRdb kept only the in-frame ones, dropping some. The sample consists of around 450,000 clones, about 76% of them appearing once. Sequencing input: PBMCs. These receptors were obtained from a woman between 40 and 50 years old in good health. Some clones in this sample may be carry-over from other donors' samples.

J is TRBJ2-1 and V is TRBV6-4; 11 nucleotides match TRBD2. Germline CDR1 is MRHNA and CDR2 is SNTAGT. V lost 3 bases to trimming and J lost 9 bases; unmatched junction nucleotides: 4. The CDR3 is made up of 14 amino acids. CDR3 protein: CASSETSGSSEQFF. The CDR3 DNA reads TGTGCCAGCAGTGAAACTAGCGGGAGTAGTGAGCAGTTCTTC.

The chain links TRBV4-2 to TRBJ2-3, with TRBD2 identical over 7 bases. V was clipped by 1 base and J by 5 bases; unmatched bases: 12. This CDR3 has 17 residues. Germline CDR1 reads LGHNA; CDR2 reads YNFKEQ. The CDR3 is CASSQGGGGSVGDTQYF. Written as DNA, the CDR3 is TGTGCCAGCAGCCAAGGGGGAGGCGGGAGTGTCGGAGATACGCAGTATTTT.

V and J are TRBV2 and TRBJ2-3; D is undetermined. Germline values: CDR1 SNHLY, CDR2 FYNNEI. The CDR3 covers 13 residues. CDR3 sequence (DNA): TGTGCGGGGTCTTTGTTGCACACAGATACGCAGTATTTT. Translation: CAGSLLHTDTQYF. The whole variable domain, remainder taken from reference TRBV2 and TRBJ2-3, is EPEVTQTPSHQVTQMGQEVILRCVPISNHLYFYWYRQILGQKVEFLVSFYNNEISEKSEIFDDQFSVERPDGSNFTLKIRSTKLEDSAMYFCAGSLLHTDTQYFGPGTRLTVL.

This clone was recorded only once. J is TRBJ1-1 and V is TRBV19; D may be TRBD1 (5 bases). Per germline, CDR1 LNHDA and CDR2 SQIVND (reference sequence). This CDR3 comprises 13 residues. Deletions cut 7 bases from V and 2 bases from J, with 11 bases between. CDR3 protein: CASIGHVNTEAFF. The DNA for the CDR3 is TGTGCCAGTATCGGACACGTTAACACTGAAGCTTTCTTT.

The J gene is TRBJ1-1, the V gene TRBV5-1; D perhaps matches TRBD1 (6 bases). Germline V gene data show CDR1 as SGHRS and CDR2 as YFSETQ. This CDR3 is 15 amino acids long. Trimming pared 4 bases from V and 1 base from J, leaving 14 bases between. CDR3 protein: CASSREGVGNTEAFF. The CDR3 nucleotides are TGCGCCAGCAGCCGCGAGGGGGTTGGGAACACTGAAGCTTTCTTT.

The rearrangement uses TRBV1 and TRBJ2-1; the DNA was not used to check the table's D call, TRBD2. TRBV1 is termed a pseudogene. The CDR3 totals 16 residues. Here the CDR3 DNA reads TGCACCAGCAGCCAAGCTCGACTAGCGGGAGCCAATGAGCAGTTCTTC. This gives the protein CTSSQARLAGANEQFF.

This chain links TRBV5-1 with TRBJ2-5, with 10 positions matching TRBD1. The CDR3 runs to 16 residues. The V segment lost 0 bases and the J segment 4 bases; nucleotides outside the gene matches: 6. Germline V CDR1 and CDR2: SGHRS, YFSETQ. The CDR3, as DNA: TGCGCCAGCAGCTTGGTAGTTCGGACAGGGGGAGAGACCCAGTACTTC. Residues: CASSLVVRTGGETQYF.

This chain uses TRBV29-1 with TRBJ2-1; 8 bases match TRBD2. V lost 4 bases, J lost 1 base, and 6 bases stayed unmatched. This CDR3 is 15 amino acids long. Germline CDR1 reads SQVTM; CDR2 reads ANQGSEA. The CDR3 DNA is TGCAGCGTTGGCCGTAGCGGGACTTCCTACAATGAGCAGTTCTTC. It codes for CSVGRSGTSYNEQFF.

This clone is a singleton in its sample. The gene calls are TRBV11-2 and TRBJ2-3, with 10 bases that match TRBD2. CDR3 length equals 16 residues. Germline CDR1 SGHAT, CDR2 FQNNGV. Germline trimming cut 1 base from V and 6 bases from J; bases unmatched to any gene: 7. The CDR3 spells CASSLGGLAGVDTQYF. DNA for the CDR3: TGTGCCAGCAGCTTAGGGGGTCTAGCGGGAGTTGATACGCAGTATTTT.

The chain has TRBV5-1 and TRBJ2-7, with D uncertain. Trimming stripped 3 bases from V and 4 bases from J, with 14 bases between. CDR3 length: 14 amino acids. Germline CDR1 SGHRS, CDR2 YFSETQ. DNA of the CDR3: TGCGCCAGCAGCTCCCCTGGGGTTGAGTACGAGCAGTACTTC. This translates into CASSSPGVEYEQYF.

The V gene is TRBV18, the J gene TRBJ1-1; 7 bases align to TRBD1. This CDR3 has 15 amino acids. V gave up 2 bases and J gave up 2 bases; unmatched junction bases: 5. Germline V gene sequence: CDR1 KGHSH, CDR2 LQKENI. The CDR3 nucleotides are TGTGCCAGCTCACCATCAGGGACAGCAAACACTGAAGCTTTCTTT. This sequence encodes CASSPSGTANTEAFF. Looking up the rest from reference TRBV18 and TRBJ1-1 gives the full variable domain: NAGVMQNPRHLVRRRGQEARLRCSPMKGHSHVYWYRQLPEEGLKFMVYLQKENIIDESGMPKERFSAEFPKEGPSILRIQQVVRGDSAAYFCASSPSGTANTEAFFGQGTRLTVV.

The rearrangement uses TRBV9 and TRBJ2-2; D gene unclear. Germline CDR1 is SGDLS and CDR2 is YYNGEE. CDR3 size: 12 residues. Trimming shortened V by 4 bases and J by 3 bases, and 4 bases separated the two germline ends. The CDR3 nucleotides read TGTGCCAGCAGCTCCCACACCGGGGAGCTGTTTTTT. This codes for CASSSHTGELFF.

The genes are TRBV29-1 and TRBJ2-7, with TRBD2 matching 7 bases. The CDR3 extends over 13 amino acids. V gave up 6 bases and J gave up 5 bases; unmatched junction bases: 10. CDR1 and CDR2 (germline): SQVTM, ANQGSEA. The CDR3 sequence: CSVLDGGSDEQYF. In DNA, the CDR3 is TGCAGCGTCCTAGACGGGGGGTCGGACGAGCAGTACTTC.

This chain connects TRBV28 to TRBJ2-7; D gene unclear. The V gene lost 6 bases and the J gene lost 4 bases, with 19 bases spanning the gap. Per the germline V gene, CDR1 is MDHEN and CDR2 is SYDVKM. The CDR3 length is 15 residues. Here the CDR3 reads CASSPAEQVLYEQYF. CDR3 coding DNA: TGTGCCAGCAGCCCCGCCGAGCAGGTCTTATACGAGCAGTACTTC. The entire variable domain, with the rest obtained from reference TRBV28 and TRBJ2-7, is as follows: DVKVTQSSRYLVKRTGEKVFLECVQDMDHENMFWYRQDPGLGLRLIYFSYDVKMKEKGDIPEGYSVSREKKERFSLILESASTNQTSMYLCASSPAEQVLYEQYFGPGTRLTVT.

This clone was seen a handful of times. The chain has TRBV27 and TRBJ2-5; weak D call: TRBD2 (6 bases). The DNA matches TRBJ2-7 better at its end, which makes the J call doubtful. The CDR3 length is 13 residues. Germline CDR1 is MNHEY and CDR2 is SMNVEV (reference sequence). CDR3 DNA: TGTGCCAGCAGGCGGGACTTAACCTACGAGCAGTACTTC. Translation: CASRRDLTYEQYF.

This rearrangement joins TRBV7-6 to TRBJ2-5; tentatively, D is TRBD2 (7 bases). The V gene lost 1 base and the J gene lost 5 bases, with 14 bases spanning the gap. Germline CDR1 reads SGHVS; CDR2 reads FNYEAQ. CDR3 length: 15 residues. CDR3 residues: CASSLVGGGPETQYF. The CDR3 coding sequence is TGTGCCAGCAGCTTAGTAGGGGGGGGGCCGGAGACCCAGTACTTC.

The genes are TRBV30 and TRBJ2-2, with a tentative D call TRBD2 (5 bases). V lost 0 bases to trimming and J lost 4 bases, with 15 bases between them. The V gene's germline CDR1 is GTSNPN and CDR2 SVGIG (reference sequence). There are 16 residues in the CDR3. The chain's CDR3 is CAWSVPREWGTGELFF. CDR3 nucleotides: TGTGCCTGGAGTGTACCTCGGGAATGGGGCACCGGGGAGCTGTTTTTT.

The chain couples TRBV19 to TRBJ2-7; D unclear. The CDR3 spans 15 residues. V was shortened by 1 base and J by 7 bases, with 17 bases between the two germline ends. Germline V gene sequence: CDR1 LNHDA, CDR2 SQIVND (reference sequence). For the CDR3, the DNA is TGTGCCAGTAGTATAGCTGTGGTGCCCCGGCAGGAGCAGTACTTC. Its protein is CASSIAVVPRQEQYF.

This sequence joins TRBV9 and TRBJ2-5; D is uncertain. CDR3 length: 13 amino acids. With 0 bases removed from V and 3 bases from J, the gap between germline ends came to 6 bases. CDR1 and CDR2 from the germline V gene are SGDLS and YYNGEE. The CDR3 DNA reads as TGTGCCAGCAGCGTAGGGGTCGAAGAGACCCAGTACTTC. This gives the protein CASSVGVEETQYF.

In the case of this clone: Being one base from a much bigger clone, this may be a read error. Additional DNA sequences in this sample encode the identical CDR3. The V gene is TRBV7-6, the J gene TRBJ1-1, with a tentative D call TRBD1 (6 bases). This CDR3 has 13 residues. V shed 1 base and J shed 4 bases, with 7 bases lying between them. Per the germline V gene, CDR1 is SGHVS and CDR2 is FNYEAQ. CDR3 bases: TGTGCCAGCAGCTTAGGAGGGGGCACTGAAGCTTTCTTT. Translation: CASSLGGGTEAFF.

The chain recombines TRBV7-8 with TRBJ1-1; tentatively, D is TRBD1 (5 bases). The CDR3 consists of 13 residues. In germline, CDR1 is SGHVS, CDR2 FQNEAQ. Between the trimmed V and J ends, which lost 5 bases and 4 bases, there was a span of 11 bases. In DNA form, the CDR3 reads TGTGCCAGCAGCCCTTGGGGGGGCACTGAAGCTTTCTTT. It yields the protein CASSPWGGTEAFF.

With regard to this clone: Other DNA variants within this sample encode the same CDR3. The gene calls are TRBV19 and TRBJ1-1; D unclear. CDR1 and CDR2 from the germline V gene are LNHDA and SQIVND (reference sequence). The V and J ends lost 1 base and 4 bases respectively, with 7 bases between them. This CDR3 contains 13 residues. CDR3 region: CASSIGVGTEAFF. In DNA form, the CDR3 reads TGTGCCAGTAGTATAGGGGTGGGCACTGAAGCTTTCTTT.

The chain recombines TRBV7-9 with TRBJ1-1, with 9 nucleotides matching TRBD1. With V trimmed by 4 bases and J by 4 bases, 4 bases remained unmatched. CDR3 size: 14 residues. Germline V lookup: CDR1 SEHNR, CDR2 FQNEAQ (reference sequence). CDR3 loop: CASSSRQGVTEAFF. As DNA, the CDR3 is TGTGCCAGCAGCTCCCGACAGGGGGTCACTGAAGCTTTCTTT.

The chain is built from TRBV9 and TRBJ2-3; 8 nucleotides match TRBD1. Losses at the gene ends were 4 bases for V and 2 bases for J; bases not matched to a gene: 6. CDR1 and CDR2 (germline): SGDLS, YYNGEE. This CDR3 region has 15 residues. The DNA of the CDR3 is TGTGCCAGCAGCCCCAATCAGGGGGCCACAGATACGCAGTATTTT. This translates into CASSPNQGATDTQYF. Filled out from reference TRBV9 and TRBJ2-3, the complete variable domain reads DSGVTQTPKHLITATGQRVTLRCSPRSGDLSVYWYQQSLDQGLQFLIQYYNGEERAKGNILERFSAQQFPDLHSELNLSSLELGDSALYFCASSPNQGATDTQYFGPGTRLTVL.

The J gene is TRBJ2-2, the V gene TRBV28, with D possibly matching TRBD2 (5 bases). Germline loops: CDR1 MDHEN, CDR2 SYDVKM. The CDR3 length is 14 residues. Trimming pared 3 bases from V and 5 bases from J, leaving 10 bases between. The CDR3 sequence is CASSFQRLTGELFF. The CDR3 bases are TGTGCCAGCAGTTTCCAGCGGTTAACCGGGGAGCTGTTTTTT.

The chain carries TRBV5-4 and TRBJ2-7; the match to TRBD1 covers 9 bases. The ends lost 2 bases at V and 5 bases at J; junction bases unmatched: 8. Germline V lookup: CDR1 SGHNT, CDR2 YYREEE (reference sequence). This CDR3 spans 15 amino acids. CDR3 nucleotide sequence: TGTGCCAGCAGCTTAGGACAGGGGCCGCGGCACGAGCAGTACTTC. As protein: CASSLGQGPRHEQYF. Combining the CDR3 with reference TRBV5-4 and TRBJ2-7 gives the whole variable domain ETGVTQSPTHLIKTRGQQVTLRCSSQSGHNTVSWYQQALGQGPQFIFQYYREEENGRGNFPPRFSGLQFPNYSSELNVNALELDDSALYLCASSLGQGPRHEQYFGPGTRLTVT.

This clone was detected only once. The chain links TRBV7-9 to TRBJ2-7, with 9 nucleotides matching TRBD2. Germline CDR1 reads SEHNR; CDR2 reads FQNEAQ (reference sequence). The J segment lost 4 bases and the V segment lost 7 bases, leaving 11 bases of the junction unmatched. The CDR3 is 15 amino acids. The CDR3 nucleotides read TGTGCCAGCATTTCAGGGCGGGAGGGCCCTTACGAGCAGTACTTC. It is translated as CASISGREGPYEQYF.

The rearrangement joins TRBV9 to TRBJ1-2; no reliable D call. In germline, CDR1 is SGDLS, CDR2 YYNGEE. CDR3 size: 15 residues. Trimming stripped 4 bases from V and 5 bases from J, with 18 bases between. Written as DNA, the CDR3 is TGTGCCAGCAGCCCCCGGACCCCCCTAAGGTATGGCTACACCTTC. This codes for CASSPRTPLRYGYTF.

Only a few counts were recorded for this clone. The CDR3 loop reads CASREPTLNTEAFF. CDR3 nucleotide sequence: TGTGCCAGCAGAGAACCTACCTTGAACACTGAAGCTTTCTTT. This chain uses TRBV2 with TRBJ1-1; D gene ambiguous. Germline V gene data show CDR1 as SNHLY and CDR2 as FYNNEI. This CDR3 contains 14 residues. V shed 6 bases and J shed 0 bases, with 11 bases lying between them.

This clone was seen just once. The chain uses TRBV28 and TRBJ2-2, with D perhaps assigned TRBD1 or TRBD2 (5 bases each). Germline V lookup: CDR1 MDHEN, CDR2 SYDVKM. CDR3 length equals 15 residues. V shed 2 bases and J shed 7 bases, with 14 bases lying between them. Here the CDR3 reads CASSLLRDVGGELFF. In nucleotides, the CDR3 is TGTGCCAGCAGTTTACTCAGGGACGTTGGCGGGGAGCTGTTTTTT.